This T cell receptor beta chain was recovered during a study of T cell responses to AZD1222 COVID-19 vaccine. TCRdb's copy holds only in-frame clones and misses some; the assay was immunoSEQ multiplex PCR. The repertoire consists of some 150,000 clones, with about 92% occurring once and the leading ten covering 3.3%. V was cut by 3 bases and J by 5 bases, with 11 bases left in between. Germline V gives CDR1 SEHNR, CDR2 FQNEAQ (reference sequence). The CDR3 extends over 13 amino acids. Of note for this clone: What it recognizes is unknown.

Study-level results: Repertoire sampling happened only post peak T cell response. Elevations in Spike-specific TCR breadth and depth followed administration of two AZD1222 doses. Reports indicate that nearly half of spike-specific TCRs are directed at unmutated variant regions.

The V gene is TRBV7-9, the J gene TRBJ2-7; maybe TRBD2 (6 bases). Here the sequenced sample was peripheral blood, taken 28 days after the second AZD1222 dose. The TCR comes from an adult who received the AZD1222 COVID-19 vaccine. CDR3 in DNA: TGTGCCAGCAGCTTCAAACTAGCACACGAGCAGTACTTC. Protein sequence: CASSFKLAHEQYF.